The sequence of this TCR beta chain was determined in a study of T cell responses to AZD1222 COVID-19 vaccine. Germline V gene lookup returns CDR1 SGHRS and CDR2 YFSETQ. V lost 4 bases to trimming and J lost 5 bases; unmatched junction nucleotides: 13. CDR3 length equals 16 residues. Study results and caveats: Per reports, nearly half of all spike-specific TCRs target regions that are unmutated in variants. Possibly, clonal diversity was underestimated; donors were largely white British and included more females. It was only after the peak T cell response that any repertoires were sampled.

On this clone itself: What it recognizes is unknown.

Assay: immunoSEQ multiplex PCR; the TCRdb copy retains only in-frame clones and omits some. The data show some 79,000 clones, 80% seen once. The specimen comprised peripheral blood, sampled 28 days after the second AZD1222 dose. The J gene is TRBJ2-5, the V gene TRBV5-1, with 8 bases lining up with TRBD2. The TCR originated in an adult who received the AZD1222 COVID-19 vaccine. The CDR3 protein is CASSPREAGVRETQYF. The CDR3 DNA reads as TGCGCCAGCAGCCCCCGTGAAGCGGGAGTGCGGGAGACCCAGTACTTC.